The 13 T cell receptor beta chains below all came from one sample that was sequenced in a study of blood T cell repertoires in COVID-19. Sequencing used immunoSEQ multiplex PCR; TCRdb keeps in-frame clones, though not all of them. The sample lists more than 150,000 clones, roughly 80% occurring once. Material for sequencing was peripheral blood. The receptors stem from a woman older than 75 with COVID-19, enrolled during active disease.

The chain has TRBV19 and TRBJ2-3; maybe TRBD1 (5 bases). The germline V gene encodes CDR1 LNHDA and CDR2 SQIVND (reference sequence). CDR3 length equals 15 residues. The V and J ends lost 5 bases and 2 bases respectively, with 14 bases between them. The CDR3 loop is CASSADRAFTDTQYF. For the CDR3, the DNA is TGTGCCAGTAGTGCCGACAGAGCTTTCACAGATACGCAGTATTTT. Combining the CDR3 with reference TRBV19 and TRBJ2-3 gives the whole variable domain DGGITQSPKYLFRKEGQNVTLSCEQNLNHDAMYWYRQDPGQGLRLIYYSQIVNDFQKGDIAEGYSVSREKKESFPLTVTSAQKNPTAFYLCASSADRAFTDTQYFGPGTRLTVL.

The V call is TRBV3-1 (or the pseudogene TRBV3-2), the J call TRBJ2-7; D perhaps matches TRBD1 (5 bases). The CDR3 totals 14 residues. Looked up from germline, CDR1 is LGHDT and CDR2 is YNNKEL (reference sequence). V was trimmed by 1 base and J by 6 bases, leaving 13 bases between them. The CDR3 DNA follows: TGTGCCAGCAGCCAAGCAAGGCAGGGTGGCGAGCAGTACTTC. This translates into CASSQARQGGEQYF.

The genes are TRBV28 and TRBJ2-7; 8 nucleotides align to TRBD1. The ends lost 10 bases at V and 4 bases at J; junction bases unmatched: 9. Germline V gene data show CDR1 as MDHEN and CDR2 as SYDVKM. CDR3 size: 13 residues. CDR3: CATRGQGFYEQYF. The CDR3 DNA follows: TGTGCCACCCGAGGACAGGGATTTTACGAGCAGTACTTC.

This clone was detected only once. The chain joins TRBV24-1 to TRBJ1-5, with 10 bases lining up with TRBD1. CDR1 KGHDR and CDR2 SFDVKD come from the germline V gene. There are 24 residues in the CDR3. V gave up 0 bases and J gave up 1 base; unmatched junction bases: 23. The CDR3 bases are TGTGCCACCAGTGATTTGCCCTTAGCAGCTTTCCGGGACAGGGGATTTTCAAGCAATCAGCCCCAGCATTTT. It yields the protein CATSDLPLAAFRDRGFSSNQPQHF.

The V gene is TRBV3-1 (or the pseudogene TRBV3-2), the J gene TRBJ1-4; 7 bases align to TRBD1. CDR1 and CDR2 from the germline V gene are LGHDT and YNNKEL (reference sequence). The length of the CDR3 is 14 residues. Losses at the gene ends were 2 bases for V and 7 bases for J; bases not matched to a gene: 4. CDR3 DNA: TGTGCCAGCAGCCAATCAGGGGGTGGTGAAAAACTGTTTTTT. Amino acid sequence: CASSQSGGGEKLFF.

The chain recombines TRBV5-1 with TRBJ2-5, with a possible D match to TRBD1 (5 bases). The CDR3 is made up of 13 amino acids. V was trimmed by 4 bases and J by 2 bases, leaving 9 bases between them. Germline V CDR1 and CDR2: SGHRS, YFSETQ. DNA for the CDR3: TGCGCCAGCAGCCCCCGACAGCAAGAGACCCAGTACTTC. Translating gives CASSPRQQETQYF.

J is TRBJ2-2 and V is TRBV18; 14 bases match TRBD2. The CDR3 loop spans 16 amino acids. Germline V CDR1 and CDR2: KGHSH, LQKENI. Unmatched junction bases numbered 3, after V lost 4 bases and J lost 5 bases. The CDR3: CASSRGLAGETGELFF. DNA of the CDR3: TGTGCCAGCTCACGGGGACTAGCGGGAGAGACCGGGGAGCTGTTTTTT.

About this clone itself: Other nucleotide sequences in the sample specify the same CDR3. The rearrangement uses TRBV6-1 and TRBJ1-2; TRBD1 matches at 7 bases. From germline, CDR1 is MNHNS and CDR2 SASEGT. Trimming took 3 bases from V and 0 from J; bases not matched to a gene: 4. There are 15 residues in the CDR3. This chain's CDR3 is CASSDPGQSNYGYTF. The CDR3 bases are TGTGCCAGCAGTGACCCGGGACAGTCTAACTATGGCTACACCTTC.

This chain uses TRBV2 with TRBJ2-7; perhaps TRBD2 as D (5 bases). This CDR3 has 13 amino acids. Germline CDR1 SNHLY, CDR2 FYNNEI. V lost 3 bases and J 4 bases, leaving 10 bases between the germline ends. The CDR3 DNA reads as TGTGCCAGCAGTGATAGCGTTGGGTACGAGCAGTACTTC. It is translated as CASSDSVGYEQYF.

The rearrangement uses TRBV2 and TRBJ1-6; 7 bases fit TRBD1. This CDR3 is built from 12 residues. V dropped 6 bases and J dropped 11; count of bases not matched to a gene: 4. In germline, CDR1 is SNHLY, CDR2 FYNNEI. The CDR3 nucleotides read TGTGCCAGCAGCGCAACAGGGGCACCCCTCCACTTT. Amino acid sequence: CASSATGAPLHF.

This clone was seen many times. The J gene is TRBJ2-6, the V gene TRBV4-3; weak D call: TRBD1 (6 bases). The CDR3 runs to 19 residues. V shed 1 base and J shed 0 bases, with 16 bases lying between them. Germline CDR1 reads LGHNA; CDR2 reads YSLEER. The chain's CDR3 is CASSQGGHRVLSGANVLTF. CDR3 DNA sequence: TGCGCCAGCAGCCAAGGAGGGCACAGGGTACTCTCTGGGGCCAACGTCCTGACTTTC.

The chain is built from TRBV27 and TRBJ1-6; TRBD1 is a possible D gene (6 bases). The CDR3 has 14 amino acids. Germline V gives CDR1 MNHEY, CDR2 SMNVEV (reference sequence). V lost 5 bases, J lost 8 bases, and 13 bases lay in between. The DNA for the CDR3 is TGTGCCAGCAGTATACAGGGTGGGGATTCACCCCTCCACTTT. It is translated as CASSIQGGDSPLHF.

The chain combines TRBV28 with TRBJ2-5, with 8 bases identical to TRBD2. Germline CDR1 reads MDHEN; CDR2 reads SYDVKM. This CDR3 has 15 residues. The V and J ends lost 3 bases and 5 bases, in that order; junction bases with no gene match: 8. The CDR3 region has the DNA TGTGCCAGCAGTTTTTCTGCGGGAGGTGCGGAGACCCAGTACTTC. Protein sequence: CASSFSAGGAETQYF.